These T cell receptor beta chains were read from a single sample in a study of metastatic and nonmetastatic thyroid tumors. MiXCR reprocessed the PCR reads for TCRdb. The sample holds about 30,000 clones, around a quarter seen once. Sequenced material: blood. These receptor sequences come from a female donor with papillary thyroid cancer or a benign thyroid nodule (not recorded which). Some clones in this sample may be carry-over from other donors' samples. Both conserved end residues are part of each CDR3. Clone size, where shown, is once, few, many, or a class for clones that have expanded.

TRBV20-1	TRBJ2-5	many	CSARDRGGRELETQYF
TRBV6-1	TRBJ1-5	many	CASRPTGQGAFQPQHF
TRBV19	TRBJ2-7	medium-sized	CASSIEDGGSYEQYF
TRBV6-1	TRBJ2-7	medium-sized	CASKVRGQAAYEQYF
TRBV6-6	TRBJ2-1	medium-sized	CASSYSPASGLYNEQFF
TRBV20-1	TRBJ1-2	NA	CSARQGYNYRYTF
TRBV3-1	TRBJ2-7	many	CASSQGQANYEQYF
TRBV19	TRBJ1-2	many	CASSQINYGYTF
TRBV9	TRBJ2-1	many	CASSVGGLTHNEQFF
TRBV6-2/TRBV6-3	TRBJ1-1	many	CASKTVAEAFF
TRBV5-4	TRBJ1-6	many	CASSQDRQNSPLHF
TRBV4-3	TRBJ2-1	many	CASSLYYRGTGEQFF
TRBV11-2	TRBJ2-5	few	CASSLGGLETQYF
TRBV19	TRBJ1-5	medium-sized	CASSDRVDQPQHF
TRBV12-3/TRBV12-4	TRBJ1-6	NA	CASRKTGARSPLHF
TRBV11-2	TRBJ1-2	medium-sized	CASSLDFRGASYGYTF
TRBV20-1	TRBJ2-3	many	CSAPSGSRTDTQYF
TRBV6-5	TRBJ2-4	many	CASSYNTDIQYF